This TCR beta chain was retrieved from a study of shared clonotypes between healthy human individuals. Study-wide findings and caveats: Though the depth was large, rarefaction showed that sorted-subset sequencing was incomplete.

Some clones are missing from TCRdb's copy, which holds only in-frame ones; the method was immunoSEQ multiplex PCR. The sample consists of fewer than 1.8 million clones, 98% of them appearing once. Trimming left V 1 base short and J 9 bases short, with 13 bases between. This CDR3 comprises 14 residues. From germline, CDR1 is LNHDA and CDR2 SQIVND (reference sequence). This clone has just one count. Its antigen is currently unknown. Source material: naive CD4+ T cells sorted from blood. Subset indicated: CD45RA+ positively selected. This sequence originates from a man between 25 and 39 years old in good health. This rearrangement joins TRBV19 to TRBJ1-5; D unresolved. In DNA, the CDR3 is TGTGCCAGTAGTATAGGTAAGGGCGATGGGCCCCAGCATTTT. Translated: CASSIGKGDGPQHF.